These 32 T cell receptor beta chains were sequenced from one sample in a study of radiotherapy plus CTLA-4 blockade in lung cancer. Repertoires were generated with immunoSEQ multiplex PCR, while TCRdb's copy carries only in-frame clones and drops some. Of 45,000 or so clones in the sample, around 69% are singletons; the top ten hold more than 6.5%. Sequenced here: peripheral blood, sampled from a patient treated with radiotherapy plus ipilimumab. These receptors were collected from a human donor with non-small cell lung cancer who had stable disease on radiotherapy plus ipilimumab.

The chain recombines TRBV15 with TRBJ2-1; D gene unclear. This CDR3 has 16 residues. Germline-derived CDR1 and CDR2 are LNHNV and YYDKDF (reference sequence). Trimming took off 1 base at V and 0 bases at J, with 10 bases between the two ends. The CDR3 region has the DNA TGTGCCACCAGCAGAGCCCCCGGCAGCTCCTACAATGAGCAGTTCTTC. It yields the protein CATSRAPGSSYNEQFF.

The chain is built from TRBV10-3 and TRBJ1-5; maybe TRBD1 (5 bases). Germline V gives CDR1 ENHRY, CDR2 SYGVKD. The CDR3 is made up of 14 amino acids. V was shortened by 2 bases and J by 7 bases, with 12 bases between the two germline ends. The CDR3 sequence is CAISEGREKQPQHF. CDR3 coding DNA: TGTGCCATCAGTGAGGGCAGGGAGAAGCAGCCCCAGCATTTT.

This clone appeared once. J is TRBJ1-5 and V is TRBV12-5; the D is unclear. From germline, CDR1 is LGHNT and CDR2 FRNRAP. Trimming removed 0 bases at V and 7 bases at J, with 10 bases between. The CDR3 consists of 14 residues. CDR3 nucleotide sequence: TGTGCTAGTGGTTTGGTACCGTTCGGGCAGCCCCAGCATTTT. It codes for CASGLVPFGQPQHF.

This clone was recorded a few times. The genes are TRBV2 and TRBJ2-7, with D maybe TRBD1 (6 bases). The germline V gene has CDR1 SNHLY and CDR2 FYNNEI. The CDR3 covers 13 residues. The V end was cut by 7 bases, the J end by 0 bases, with 10 bases between. DNA of the CDR3: TGTGCCAGCAAGGACAGTACCTCCTACGAGCAGTACGTC. Translation gives CASKDSTSYEQYV.

This clone was seen only a few times. The chain carries TRBV7-2 and TRBJ1-5; 8 nucleotides agree with TRBD1. Germline V gene sequence: CDR1 SGHTA, CDR2 FQGNSA. The CDR3 has 13 amino acids. Unmatched junction bases numbered 2, after V lost 5 bases and J lost 5 bases. Here the CDR3 DNA reads TGTGCCAGCAGCGTGGGACAGGATCAGCCCCAGCATTTT. Its protein is CASSVGQDQPQHF.

Only one count was recorded for this clone. The rearrangement joins TRBV7-2 to TRBJ1-2, with TRBD1 as a possible D gene (5 bases). This CDR3 is 15 amino acids long. CDR1 and CDR2 from the germline V gene are SGHTA and FQGNSA. Trimming left V 0 bases short and J 4 bases short, with 12 bases between. In nucleotides, the CDR3 is TGTGCCAGCAGCTTAGCAGGGGTTGGGTCCTATGGCTACACCTTC. It codes for CASSLAGVGSYGYTF. The full variable domain, completed using reference TRBV7-2 and TRBJ1-2, is GAGVSQSPSNKVTEKGKDVELRCDPISGHTALYWYRQSLGQGLEFLIYFQGNSAPDKSGLPSDRFSAERTGGSVSTLTIQRTQQEDSAVYLCASSLAGVGSYGYTFGSGTRLTVV.

The V and J genes are TRBV30 and TRBJ2-2; 7 positions agree with TRBD1. CDR3 length: 12 amino acids. J gave up 7 bases and V 3 bases, and 2 bases lay outside the gene matches. The germline CDR1 and CDR2 sequences are GTSNPN and SVGIG (reference sequence). This CDR3 reads CAWRTGNGELFF. Written as DNA, the CDR3 is TGTGCCTGGAGGACAGGGAACGGGGAGCTGTTTTTT.

The chain uses TRBV13 and TRBJ1-3, with D perhaps TRBD1 (6 bases). V was shortened by 6 bases and J by 0 bases, with 12 bases between the two germline ends. The CDR3 covers 15 residues. Germline assignment: CDR1 PRHDT and CDR2 FYEKMQ (reference sequence). The CDR3, as DNA: TGTGCCAGCAGACAGGGCCCTCCCTCTGGAAACACCATATATTTT. Encoded protein: CASRQGPPSGNTIYF.

This clone was seen a few times. This rearrangement joins TRBV2 to TRBJ1-2; TRBD1 matches 10 bases. This CDR3 has 15 residues. V lost 8 bases to trimming and J lost 4 bases; unmatched junction nucleotides: 10. Germline CDR1 reads SNHLY; CDR2 reads FYNNEI. The CDR3 here is CASLRGTGAPYGYTF. The CDR3 nucleotides read TGTGCCAGCTTGCGCGGGACAGGGGCCCCCTATGGCTACACCTTC.

This sequence joins TRBV19 and TRBJ1-2; 8 bases are shared with TRBD1. The V gene's germline CDR1 is LNHDA and CDR2 SQIVND (reference sequence). The CDR3 has 20 amino acids. J lost 1 base, V lost 4 bases, and 20 bases had no gene match. CDR3 in amino acids: CASSTLASPTDRARNYGYTF. Here the CDR3 DNA reads TGTGCCAGTAGTACTCTCGCCTCCCCCACGGACAGGGCTCGTAACTATGGCTACACCTTC.

The rearrangement uses TRBV18 and TRBJ1-1; D is ambiguous. This CDR3 is built from 13 residues. Trimming pared 1 base from V and 1 base from J, leaving 4 bases between. Per the germline V gene, CDR1 is KGHSH and CDR2 is LQKENI. The CDR3 protein is CASSPRANTEAFF. As DNA, the CDR3 is TGTGCCAGCTCACCACGTGCGAACACTGAAGCTTTCTTT.

This rearrangement joins TRBV6-6 to TRBJ1-2; 11 bases line up with TRBD1. Germline CDR1 is MNHNY and CDR2 is SVGAGI (reference sequence). With 2 bases clipped from V and 8 bases from J, the junction kept 7 bases outside the gene matches. CDR3 length: 15 residues. CDR3 in amino acids: CASSYLGQGARGYTF. The CDR3 coding sequence is TGTGCCAGCAGTTACCTAGGACAGGGGGCAAGGGGCTACACCTTC.

The chain carries TRBV6-1 and TRBJ1-1; D is undetermined. CDR1 and CDR2 (germline): MNHNS, SASEGT. The germline V and J ends were trimmed by 6 bases and 9 bases, with 11 bases remaining between them. CDR3 length: 11 residues. The CDR3 region has the DNA TGTGCCAGCAGCCTCGCCGGGAAAGCTTTCTTT. Its translation is CASSLAGKAFF.

The chain has TRBV27 and TRBJ1-4; 9 nucleotides match TRBD1. Germline V gives CDR1 MNHEY, CDR2 SMNVEV (reference sequence). CDR3 length: 15 amino acids. V dropped 5 bases and J dropped 6; count of bases not matched to a gene: 7. DNA for the CDR3: TGTGCCAGCAGTGATGCGGACAGGGGACATGAAAAACTGTTTTTT. Translating gives CASSDADRGHEKLFF.

The chain carries TRBV9 and TRBJ1-2; TRBD1 aligns across 8 bases. The CDR3 extends over 15 amino acids. V shed 3 bases, J shed 7 bases, and the junction held 11 bases outside the gene matches. Per germline, CDR1 SGDLS and CDR2 YYNGEE. The CDR3 protein is CASSGAPGGESGYTF. CDR3 coding DNA: TGTGCCAGCAGCGGGGCACCAGGGGGCGAGTCTGGCTACACCTTC. Complete variable domain (other parts from reference TRBV9 and TRBJ1-2): DSGVTQTPKHLITATGQRVTLRCSPRSGDLSVYWYQQSLDQGLQFLIQYYNGEERAKGNILERFSAQQFPDLHSELNLSSLELGDSALYFCASSGAPGGESGYTFGSGTRLTVV.

The chain links TRBV29-1 to TRBJ1-3, with D uncertain. CDR3 length: 16 amino acids. CDR1 SQVTM and CDR2 ANQGSEA come from the germline V gene. Trimming removed 1 base at V and 0 bases at J, with 13 bases between. CDR3 sequence reads: CSVEGDGQPSGNTIYF. CDR3 in DNA: TGCAGCGTTGAAGGGGATGGGCAGCCCTCTGGAAACACCATATATTTT.

This chain connects TRBV28 to TRBJ2-2; 8 bases match TRBD1. The CDR3 spans 16 residues. The V gene end was trimmed by 10 bases and the J gene end by 1 base; junction bases not matched to a gene: 11. Germline CDR1 is MDHEN and CDR2 is SYDVKM. This chain's CDR3 is CATETGDLWNTGELFF. The CDR3, as DNA: TGTGCCACGGAGACAGGGGATCTCTGGAACACCGGGGAGCTGTTTTTT.

The rearrangement uses TRBV5-1 and TRBJ2-3, with 8 bases aligning to TRBD2. This CDR3 is 13 amino acids long. Germline CDR1 reads SGHRS; CDR2 reads YFSETQ. With 4 bases clipped from V and 5 bases from J, the junction kept 3 bases outside the gene matches. The DNA for the CDR3 is TGCGCCAGCAGCCGGGGGGGCCAAGATACGCAGTATTTT. Amino acid sequence: CASSRGGQDTQYF. The entire variable domain, with the rest obtained from reference TRBV5-1 and TRBJ2-3, is as follows: KAGVTQTPRYLIKTRGQQVTLSCSPISGHRSVSWYQQTPGQGLQFLFEYFSETQRNKGNFPGRFSGRQFSNSRSEMNVSTLELGDSALYLCASSRGGQDTQYFGPGTRLTVL.

This clone has just one count. This chain uses TRBV18 with TRBJ1-2; 7 nucleotides align to TRBD1. The CDR3 extends over 15 amino acids. The J segment lost 6 bases and the V segment lost 2 bases, leaving 9 bases of the junction unmatched. Germline CDR1 KGHSH, CDR2 LQKENI. The CDR3 here is CASSPGADRKDGYTF. For the CDR3, the DNA is TGTGCCAGCTCACCAGGAGCGGACAGGAAAGATGGCTACACCTTC.

The chain recombines TRBV6-6 with TRBJ2-5, with TRBD2 matching over 7 bases. The germline V gene encodes CDR1 MNHNY and CDR2 SVGAGI (reference sequence). The CDR3 runs to 16 residues. The J segment lost 1 base and the V segment lost 2 bases, leaving 7 bases of the junction unmatched. The CDR3 spells CASSYGSSGSQETQYF. CDR3 nucleotides: TGTGCCAGCAGTTACGGTTCTAGCGGTAGCCAAGAGACCCAGTACTTC.

This chain joins TRBV6-6 and TRBJ2-3; no clear D. This CDR3 has 13 residues. V was pared by 4 bases and J by 2 bases, with 7 bases between. From germline, CDR1 is MNHNY and CDR2 SVGAGI (reference sequence). The CDR3 DNA is TGTGCCAGCAGTTTGAAACCCACAGATACGCAGTATTTT. It specifies CASSLKPTDTQYF.

Only one count was recorded for this clone. The gene calls are TRBV4-1 and TRBJ1-5; possibly TRBD1 for D (5 bases). The CDR3 runs to 19 residues. Trimming removed 0 bases from V and 1 base from J, with 19 bases in between. CDR1 and CDR2 from the germline V gene are MGHRA and YSYEKL. The chain's CDR3 is CASSQDIRGGVISNQPQHF. In nucleotides, the CDR3 is TGCGCCAGCAGCCAAGATATTCGGGGGGGGGTTATAAGCAATCAGCCCCAGCATTTT.

V usage is TRBV5-1 and J usage is TRBJ1-1; no definite D call. Germline values: CDR1 SGHRS, CDR2 YFSETQ. V was shortened by 5 bases and J by 4 bases, with 9 bases between the two germline ends. CDR3 length equals 12 residues. CDR3 nucleotides: TGCGCCAGCAGGTCCGACACCACTGAAGCTTTCTTT. This codes for CASRSDTTEAFF.

This clone was seen a handful of times. The V call is TRBV6-1, the J call TRBJ1-2; D gene unclear. CDR3 length: 12 residues. V lost 1 base and J 4 bases, leaving 4 bases between the germline ends. Germline loops: CDR1 MNHNS, CDR2 SASEGT. The CDR3 loop reads CASSEGVYGYTF. The CDR3 bases are TGTGCCAGCAGTGAAGGGGTCTATGGCTACACCTTC.

This chain joins TRBV6-5 and TRBJ2-6, with D possibly being TRBD1 (5 bases). The CDR3 runs 15 residues. Germline V CDR1 and CDR2: MNHEY, SVGAGI. The V and J ends lost 7 bases and 0 bases respectively, with 10 bases between them. The CDR3 nucleotides read TGTGCCAGCACCGAACAGGACTCTGGGGCCAACGTCCTGACTTTC. This sequence encodes CASTEQDSGANVLTF.

The chain carries TRBV5-1 and TRBJ1-1; D not certain. The CDR3 has 13 amino acids. The germline V gene has CDR1 SGHRS and CDR2 YFSETQ. Trimming took off 5 bases at V and 3 bases at J, with 11 bases between the two ends. DNA for the CDR3: TGCGCCAGCAGGGAGGGTCTCGACACTGAAGCTTTCTTT. Translated: CASREGLDTEAFF.

The V gene is TRBV4-2, the J gene TRBJ1-1; weak D call: TRBD1 (6 bases). The germline V and J ends were trimmed by 3 bases and 5 bases, with 19 bases remaining between them. Germline CDR1 LGHNA, CDR2 YNFKEQ. The CDR3 is made up of 16 amino acids. The CDR3 coding sequence is TGTGCCAGCAGCCATGATGACAGGCGGGCTGATACTGAAGCTTTCTTT. Its translation: CASSHDDRRADTEAFF.

This clone was detected once. This chain uses TRBV23-1 with TRBJ2-2; D unresolved. TRBV23-1 falls under the ORF class, with uncertain function. The CDR3 consists of 14 residues. V gave up 11 bases and J gave up 0 bases, with 13 bases separating them. CDR3 sequence: CAVPAWSNTGELFF. The CDR3 DNA follows: TGCGCCGTCCCGGCGTGGTCGAACACCGGGGAGCTGTTTTTT.

Written as DNA, the CDR3 is TGTGCCAGCAGTTTATCCGGGGGGCGAGGCACTGAAGCTTTCTTT. Residues: CASSLSGGRGTEAFF. The chain combines TRBV27 with TRBJ1-1; weak D call: TRBD1 (6 bases). Germline V gene lookup returns CDR1 MNHEY and CDR2 SMNVEV (reference sequence). The CDR3 runs to 15 residues. Between the trimmed V and J ends, which lost 0 bases and 4 bases, there was a span of 12 bases.

The V call is TRBV18, the J call TRBJ2-7; maybe TRBD1 (6 bases). Trimming took off 2 bases at V and 3 bases at J, with 8 bases between the two ends. Germline assignment: CDR1 KGHSH and CDR2 LQKENI. CDR3 length: 13 amino acids. The CDR3 DNA reads TGTGCCAGCTCACCAGGGGGCGACTACGAGCAGTACGTC. Amino acid sequence: CASSPGGDYEQYV.

The chain recombines TRBV5-1 with TRBJ2-1; tentatively, D is TRBD1 or TRBD2 (5 bases each). The CDR3 loop spans 14 amino acids. The V and J ends lost 4 bases and 10 bases respectively, with 18 bases between them. CDR1 and CDR2 (germline): SGHRS, YFSETQ. As DNA, the CDR3 is TGCGCCAGCAGCCCGGGGACCACCAAGGGGGAGCAGTTCTTC. This codes for CASSPGTTKGEQFF.

This clone was observed a few times. V and J are TRBV10-3 and TRBJ2-2; a possible D gene is TRBD1 (5 bases). Trimming pared 0 bases from V and 2 bases from J, leaving 7 bases between. Looked up from germline, CDR1 is ENHRY and CDR2 is SYGVKD. The CDR3 loop spans 15 amino acids. This CDR3 is CAISESRANTGELFF. The CDR3 DNA sequence: TGTGCCATCAGTGAGTCCAGGGCTAACACCGGGGAGCTGTTTTTT.